Presented here are 13 T cell receptor beta chains from one specimen sequenced in a study of blood T cell repertoires in COVID-19. This table comes from immunoSEQ multiplex PCR, and its TCRdb copy is limited to in-frame clones, with some not included. The data contain 250,000 to 350,000 clones, approximately 90% of them singletons. Sequenced input: peripheral blood. The receptors derive from a man aged 18 to 35 with active or convalescent COVID-19.

Here the CDR3 reads CAHSSQLVPSSNTEAFF. DNA of the CDR3: TGTGCCCATTCCTCCCAACTAGTTCCCTCGTCCAACACTGAAGCTTTCTTT. The rearrangement uses TRBV10-3 and TRBJ1-1; D gene uncertain. The CDR3 covers 17 residues. CDR1 and CDR2 from the germline V gene are ENHRY and SYGVKD. V lost 11 bases and J lost 2, with 27 bases in between.

This clone has a handful of counts. The V and J genes are TRBV28 and TRBJ2-5; a weak D match, TRBD2 (5 bases). The CDR3 contains 13 residues. CDR1 is MDHEN and CDR2 is SYDVKM in the germline V gene. V was trimmed by 7 bases and J by 3 bases, leaving 12 bases between them. The CDR3 loop reads CASTYDSEETQYF. Written as DNA, the CDR3 is TGTGCCAGCACATATGATAGCGAAGAGACCCAGTACTTC.

This clone has a handful of counts. Other DNA sequences within the sample encode an identical CDR3. The chain carries TRBV6-5 and TRBJ2-1; maybe TRBD1 (5 bases). The CDR3 has 16 residues. Germline V gene sequence: CDR1 MNHEY, CDR2 SVGAGI. V dropped 1 base and J dropped 0 bases, with 10 bases sitting between them. The CDR3 reads CASSYLRGSSYNEQFF. In nucleotides, the CDR3 is TGTGCCAGCAGTTACTTAAGGGGATCCTCCTACAATGAGCAGTTCTTC.

The count of this clone is one. The chain carries TRBV28 and TRBJ1-4, with D unclear. Germline V gene sequence: CDR1 MDHEN, CDR2 SYDVKM. This CDR3 has 11 amino acids. V lost 3 bases, J lost 7 bases, and 3 bases lay in between. This CDR3 reads CASSFLEKLFF. CDR3 DNA: TGTGCCAGCAGTTTTCTTGAAAAACTGTTTTTT.

A single count supports this clone. The chain combines TRBV5-4 with TRBJ2-7, with a tentative D call TRBD1 (5 bases). V lost 0 bases to trimming and J lost 7 bases, with 17 bases between them. The CDR3 runs 15 residues. CDR1 and CDR2 from the germline V gene are SGHNT and YYREEE (reference sequence). The CDR3 is CASSLGGRAPEEQYF. The CDR3, as DNA: TGTGCCAGCAGCTTGGGAGGCAGGGCCCCCGAGGAGCAGTACTTC.

The table lists this clone with a count of one. The J gene is TRBJ2-7, the V gene TRBV7-9; weak D call: TRBD1 (5 bases). The V end lost 5 bases, the J end lost 5 bases, and 13 bases lay between the germline ends. Germline-derived CDR1 and CDR2 are SEHNR and FQNEAQ (reference sequence). The CDR3 is made up of 13 amino acids. This CDR3 is CASSLQGLNEQYF. For the CDR3, the DNA is TGTGCCAGCAGCCTGCAGGGTCTCAACGAGCAGTACTTC. The variable domain in full, completed from reference TRBV7-9 and TRBJ2-7, reads DTGVSQNPRHKITKRGQNVTFRCDPISEHNRLYWYRQTLGQGPEFLTYFQNEAQLEKSRLLSDRFSAERPKGSFSTLEIQRTEQGDSAMYLCASSLQGLNEQYFGPGTRLTVT.

The chain couples TRBV10-2 to TRBJ2-7; D is unresolved. The CDR3 sequence is 12 residues long. Germline V CDR1 and CDR2: WSHSY, SAAADI. V lost 7 bases, J lost 1 base, and 8 bases lay in between. This CDR3 is CASKSLSYEQYF. The CDR3 DNA sequence: TGCGCCAGCAAATCCCTTTCCTACGAGCAGTACTTC.

J is TRBJ2-4 and V is TRBV3-1 (or the pseudogene TRBV3-2); TRBD1 is a possible D gene (6 bases). Per germline, CDR1 LGHDT and CDR2 YNNKEL (reference sequence). The CDR3 sequence is 15 residues long. The V gene lost 1 base and the J gene lost 3 bases, with 10 bases spanning the gap. CDR3 loop: CASSQVGAGKNIQYF. CDR3 DNA: TGTGCCAGCAGCCAAGTGGGGGCAGGCAAAAACATTCAGTACTTC.

This clone is a singleton in its sample. An end of the junction differs from the germline gene, which may be a read error. The V call is TRBV25-1, the J call TRBJ1-4; D is perhaps TRBD1 (6 bases). The V gene's germline CDR1 is MGHDK and CDR2 SYGVNS. The CDR3 covers 14 residues. The CDR3 is CASSVGTTNEKLFF. The CDR3 coding sequence is TGTGCCAGCAGTGTGGGGACAACGAATGAAAAACTGTTTTTT.

This chain connects TRBV7-6 to TRBJ2-3, with TRBD2 identical over 12 bases. The CDR3 length is 18 residues. The germline gives CDR1 SGHVS, CDR2 FNYEAQ. Trimming took 5 bases from V and 3 from J; bases not matched to a gene: 12. The CDR3 sequence is CASSDLILLAGGTDTQYF. The CDR3 DNA follows: TGTGCCAGCAGCGACTTGATATTACTAGCGGGGGGAACAGATACGCAGTATTTT. Complete variable domain (other parts from reference TRBV7-6 and TRBJ2-3): GAGVSQSPRYKVTKRGQDVALRCDPISGHVSLYWYRQALGQGPEFLTYFNYEAQQDKSGLPNDRFSAERPEGSISTLTIQRTEQRDSAMYRCASSDLILLAGGTDTQYFGPGTRLTVL.

The rearrangement links TRBV7-2 to TRBJ2-6; D gene uncertain. The germline V gene encodes CDR1 SGHTA and CDR2 FQGNSA. Deletions cut 3 bases from V and 4 bases from J, with 10 bases between. This CDR3 is built from 15 residues. CDR3 in DNA: TGTGCCAGCAGCTTTTTCAGTACCGGGGCCAACGTCCTGACTTTC. It translates to CASSFFSTGANVLTF.

This chain connects TRBV28 to TRBJ1-2, with D perhaps matching TRBD1 (5 bases). Germline CDR1 reads MDHEN; CDR2 reads SYDVKM. V lost 6 bases and J 7 bases, leaving 15 bases between the germline ends. The CDR3 loop spans 13 amino acids. CDR3 loop: CASSWEGPGGYTF. In DNA form, the CDR3 reads TGTGCCAGCAGCTGGGAGGGACCGGGTGGCTACACCTTC.

The chain employs TRBV27 and TRBJ1-4, with a possible D match to TRBD1 (5 bases). The CDR3 runs to 17 residues. Germline V gene sequence: CDR1 MNHEY, CDR2 SMNVEV (reference sequence). The germline V and J ends were trimmed by 3 bases and 4 bases, with 18 bases remaining between them. DNA of the CDR3: TGTGCCAGCAGTTTCGTACAGGCAGGGTCGAGTAATGAAAAACTGTTTTTT. As protein: CASSFVQAGSSNEKLFF.